This passage covers 5 T cell receptor beta chains from one sample sequenced in a study of T cell responses to AZD1222 COVID-19 vaccine. Clones were read by immunoSEQ multiplex PCR, and TCRdb kept only the in-frame ones, dropping some. The data show 100,000 or so clones, with 65% to 90% seen just once and about 6% held by the top ten. Specimen: peripheral blood, collected on day 0 of AZD1222 vaccination. These receptors came from an adult in good health.

Concerning this clone itself: Other DNA variants within this sample encode the same CDR3. The rearrangement links TRBV6-2 or TRBV6-3 to TRBJ1-1; D remains ambiguous. V lost 4 bases to trimming and J lost 1 base, with 7 bases between them. Germline CDR1 reads MNHEY; CDR2 reads SVGEGT. CDR3 length equals 13 residues. This CDR3 reads CASSSGGNTEAFF. Written as DNA, the CDR3 is TGTGCCAGCAGTTCAGGAGGGAACACTGAAGCTTTCTTT.

The chain combines TRBV18 with TRBJ2-7; TRBD1 aligns across 9 bases. The V and J ends lost 6 bases and 0 bases, in that order; junction bases with no gene match: 6. There are 15 residues in the CDR3. Per the germline V gene, CDR1 is KGHSH and CDR2 is LQKENI. Here the CDR3 reads CASSPGQGFSYEQYF. CDR3 sequence (DNA): TGTGCCAGCTCCCCGGGACAGGGATTCTCCTACGAGCAGTACTTC.

The chain couples TRBV6-5 to TRBJ2-3; tentative D call: TRBD2 (6 bases). V lost 0 bases, J lost 3 bases, and 13 bases lay in between. Germline-derived CDR1 and CDR2 are MNHEY and SVGAGI. The CDR3 length is 16 residues. Here the CDR3 reads CASSYSGVLATDTQYF. As DNA, the CDR3 is TGTGCCAGCAGTTACTCGGGGGTGCTAGCGACAGATACGCAGTATTTT.

The chain couples TRBV6-2 or TRBV6-3 to TRBJ1-5; D not resolved. This CDR3 is 13 amino acids long. V was trimmed by 6 bases and J by 4 bases, leaving 10 bases between them. The germline V gene has CDR1 MNHEY and CDR2 SVGEGT. CDR3 DNA: TGTGCCAGCAGCCGTACGGATAATCAGCCCCAGCATTTT. It codes for CASSRTDNQPQHF.

The chain uses TRBV11-2 and TRBJ2-3; D uncertain. The germline V and J ends were trimmed by 3 bases and 4 bases, with 2 bases remaining between them. CDR3 size: 11 residues. Germline assignment: CDR1 SGHAT and CDR2 FQNNGV. CDR3 loop: CASSLADTQYF. The CDR3 DNA reads TGTGCCAGCAGCTTGGCAGATACGCAGTATTTT. The entire variable domain, with the rest obtained from reference TRBV11-2 and TRBJ2-3, is as follows: EAGVAQSPRYKIIEKRQSVAFWCNPISGHATLYWYQQILGQGPKLLIQFQNNGVVDDSQLPKDRFSAERLKGVDSTLKIQPAKLEDSAVYLCASSLADTQYFGPGTRLTVL.